The subject of this entry is one T cell receptor beta chain. Repertoires were sampled repeatedly during chemoradiotherapy. The data belong to a study of chemoradiotherapy in HPV16-positive cancers. Germline CDR1 reads MNHEY; CDR2 reads SMNVEV (reference sequence). V lost 6 bases to trimming and J lost 0 bases, with 9 bases between them. The CDR3 is 15 amino acids. Assay used: immunoSEQ multiplex PCR; TCRdb lists only in-frame clones, some missing. Here the sample spans under 6,500 clones, 77% being singletons. The J gene is TRBJ2-6, the V gene TRBV27; D not certain. The sample here was tumor tissue, taken from a patient who underwent chemoradiotherapy. The clonotype comes from a human donor with HPV-associated anogenital cancer. CDR3 protein: CASRDGSSGANVLTF. DNA for the CDR3: TGTGCCAGCAGGGACGGAAGCTCTGGGGCCAACGTCCTGACTTTC. The variable domain in full, with the rest retrieved from reference TRBV27 and TRBJ2-6, is EAQVTQNPRYLITVTGKKLTVTCSQNMNHEYMSWYRQDPGLGLRQIYYSMNVEVTDKGDVPEGYKVSRKEKRNFPLILESPSPNQTSLYFCASRDGSSGANVLTFGAGSRLTVL.